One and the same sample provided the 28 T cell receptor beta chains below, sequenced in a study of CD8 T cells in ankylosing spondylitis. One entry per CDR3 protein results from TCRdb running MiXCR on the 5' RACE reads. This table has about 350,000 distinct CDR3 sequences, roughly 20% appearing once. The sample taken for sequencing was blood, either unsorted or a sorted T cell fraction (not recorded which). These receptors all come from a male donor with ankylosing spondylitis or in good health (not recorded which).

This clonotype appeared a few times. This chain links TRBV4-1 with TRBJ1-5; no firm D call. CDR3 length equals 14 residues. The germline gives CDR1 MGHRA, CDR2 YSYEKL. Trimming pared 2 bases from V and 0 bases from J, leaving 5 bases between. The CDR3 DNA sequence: TGCGCCAGCAGCCAACTGGGTAGCAATCAGCCCCAGCATTTT. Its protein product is CASSQLGSNQPQHF.

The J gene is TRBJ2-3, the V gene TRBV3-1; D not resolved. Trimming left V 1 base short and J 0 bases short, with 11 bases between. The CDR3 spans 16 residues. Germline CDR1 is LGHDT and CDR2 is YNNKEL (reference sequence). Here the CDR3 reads CASSQGTPLSTDTQYF. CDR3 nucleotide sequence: TGTGCCAGCAGCCAAGGGACCCCCCTCAGCACAGATACGCAGTATTTT.

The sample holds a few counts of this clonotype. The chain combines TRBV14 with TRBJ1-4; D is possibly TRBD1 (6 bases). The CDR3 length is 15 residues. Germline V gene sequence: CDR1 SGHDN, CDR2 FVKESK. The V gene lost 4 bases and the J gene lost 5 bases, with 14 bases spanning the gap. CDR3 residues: CASSPTDRTNEKLFF. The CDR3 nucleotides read TGTGCCAGCAGCCCGACCGACAGGACGAATGAAAAACTGTTTTTT.

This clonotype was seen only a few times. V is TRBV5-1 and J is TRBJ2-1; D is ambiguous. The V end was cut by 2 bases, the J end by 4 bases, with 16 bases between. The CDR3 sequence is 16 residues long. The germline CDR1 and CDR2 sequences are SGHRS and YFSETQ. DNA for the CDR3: TGCGCCAGCAGCTTCGGCGGTGCCAGCCTTTACAATGAGCAGTTCTTC. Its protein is CASSFGGASLYNEQFF.

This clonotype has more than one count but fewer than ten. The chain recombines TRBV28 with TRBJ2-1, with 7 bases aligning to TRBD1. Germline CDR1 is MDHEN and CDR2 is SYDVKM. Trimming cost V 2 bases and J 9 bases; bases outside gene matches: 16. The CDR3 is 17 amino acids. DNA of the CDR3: TGTGCCAGCAGTTTACCCATGTCAGGGACAGTACGGAGTGAGCAGTTCTTC. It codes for CASSLPMSGTVRSEQFF.

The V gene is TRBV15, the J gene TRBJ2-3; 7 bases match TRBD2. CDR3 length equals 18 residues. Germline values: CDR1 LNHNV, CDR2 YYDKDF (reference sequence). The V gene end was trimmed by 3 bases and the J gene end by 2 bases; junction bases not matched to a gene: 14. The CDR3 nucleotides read TGTGCCACCAGCAGTCCCTCCTCATGGGCGGGGGACACAGATACGCAGTATTTT. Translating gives CATSSPSSWAGDTDTQYF.

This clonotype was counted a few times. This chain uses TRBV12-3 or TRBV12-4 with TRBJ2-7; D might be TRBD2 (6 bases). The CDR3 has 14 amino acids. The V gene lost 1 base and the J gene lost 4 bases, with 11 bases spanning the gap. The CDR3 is CASSLDGGGYEQYF. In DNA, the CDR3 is TGTGCCAGCAGTTTAGACGGTGGGGGGTACGAGCAGTACTTC.

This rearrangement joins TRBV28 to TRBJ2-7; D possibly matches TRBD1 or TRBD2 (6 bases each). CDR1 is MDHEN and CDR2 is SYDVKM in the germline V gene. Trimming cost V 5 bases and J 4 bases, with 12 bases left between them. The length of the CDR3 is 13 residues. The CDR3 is CASSVPGAYEQYF. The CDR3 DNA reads TGTGCCAGCAGTGTTCCGGGGGCGTACGAGCAGTACTTC.

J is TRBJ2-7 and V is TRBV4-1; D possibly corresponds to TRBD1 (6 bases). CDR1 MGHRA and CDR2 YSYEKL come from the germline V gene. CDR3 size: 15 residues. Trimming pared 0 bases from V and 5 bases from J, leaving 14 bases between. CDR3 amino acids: CASSQDPGRGDEQYF. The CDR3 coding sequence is TGCGCCAGCAGCCAAGATCCGGGCAGGGGCGACGAGCAGTACTTC.

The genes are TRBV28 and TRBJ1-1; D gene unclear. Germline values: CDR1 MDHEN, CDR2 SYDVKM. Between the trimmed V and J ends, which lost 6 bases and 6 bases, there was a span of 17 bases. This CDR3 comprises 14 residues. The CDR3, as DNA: TGTGCCAGCAGCCTTCCCCCTGGGAGCGCTGAAGCTTTCTTT. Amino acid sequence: CASSLPPGSAEAFF.

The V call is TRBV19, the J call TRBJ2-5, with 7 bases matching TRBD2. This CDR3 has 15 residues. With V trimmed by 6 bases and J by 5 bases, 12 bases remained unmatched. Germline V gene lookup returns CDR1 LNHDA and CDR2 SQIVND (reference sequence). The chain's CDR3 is CASSQTDYSGETQYF. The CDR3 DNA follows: TGTGCCAGTAGCCAAACCGACTATAGCGGGGAGACCCAGTACTTC.

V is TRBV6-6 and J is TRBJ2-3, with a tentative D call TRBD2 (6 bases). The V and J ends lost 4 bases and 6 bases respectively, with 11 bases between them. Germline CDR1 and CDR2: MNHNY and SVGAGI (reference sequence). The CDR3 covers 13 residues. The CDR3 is CASSSQDYDTQYF. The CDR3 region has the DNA TGTGCCAGCAGTTCCCAGGACTATGATACGCAGTATTTT.

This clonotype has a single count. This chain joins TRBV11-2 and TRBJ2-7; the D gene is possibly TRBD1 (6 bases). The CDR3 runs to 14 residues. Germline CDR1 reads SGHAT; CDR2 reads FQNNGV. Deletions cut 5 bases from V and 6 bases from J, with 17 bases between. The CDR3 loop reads CASSKGVLGVEQYF. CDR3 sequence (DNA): TGTGCCAGCAGCAAGGGGGTCCTCGGAGTCGAGCAGTACTTC. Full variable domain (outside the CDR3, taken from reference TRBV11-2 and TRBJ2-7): EAGVAQSPRYKIIEKRQSVAFWCNPISGHATLYWYQQILGQGPKLLIQFQNNGVVDDSQLPKDRFSAERLKGVDSTLKIQPAKLEDSAVYLCASSKGVLGVEQYFGPGTRLTVT.

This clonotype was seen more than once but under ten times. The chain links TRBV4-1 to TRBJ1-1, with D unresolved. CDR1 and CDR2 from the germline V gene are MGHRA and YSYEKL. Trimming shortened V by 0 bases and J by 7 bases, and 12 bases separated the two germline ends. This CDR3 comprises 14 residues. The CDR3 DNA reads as TGCGCCAGCAGCCAAGAAGGACGGTGGGATGAAGCTTTCTTT. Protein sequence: CASSQEGRWDEAFF.

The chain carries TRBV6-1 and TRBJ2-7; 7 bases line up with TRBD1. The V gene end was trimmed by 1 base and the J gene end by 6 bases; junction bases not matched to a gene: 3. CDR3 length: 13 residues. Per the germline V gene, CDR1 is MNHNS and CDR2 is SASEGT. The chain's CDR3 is CASSEGAGGEQYF. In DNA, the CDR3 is TGTGCCAGCAGTGAAGGAGCAGGGGGCGAGCAGTACTTC.

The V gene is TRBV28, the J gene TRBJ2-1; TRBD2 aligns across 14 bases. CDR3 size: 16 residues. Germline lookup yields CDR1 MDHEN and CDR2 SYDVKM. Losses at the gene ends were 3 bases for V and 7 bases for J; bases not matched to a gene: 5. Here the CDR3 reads CASSFRTSGGRNEQFF. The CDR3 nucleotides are TGTGCCAGCAGTTTCCGGACTAGCGGGGGGCGGAATGAGCAGTTCTTC.

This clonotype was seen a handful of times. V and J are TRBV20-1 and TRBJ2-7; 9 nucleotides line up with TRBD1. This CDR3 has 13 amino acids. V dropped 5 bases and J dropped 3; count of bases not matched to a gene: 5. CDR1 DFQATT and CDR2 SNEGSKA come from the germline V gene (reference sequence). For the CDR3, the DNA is TGCAGTGCTCGGACGGGACAGGGCTACGAGCAGTACTTC. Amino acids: CSARTGQGYEQYF.

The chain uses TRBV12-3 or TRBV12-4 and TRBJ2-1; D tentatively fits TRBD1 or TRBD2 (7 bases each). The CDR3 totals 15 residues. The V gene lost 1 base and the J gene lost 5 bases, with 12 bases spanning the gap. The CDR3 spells CASSLGQGGDNEQFF. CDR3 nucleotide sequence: TGTGCCAGCAGTTTAGGGCAGGGGGGGGACAATGAGCAGTTCTTC.

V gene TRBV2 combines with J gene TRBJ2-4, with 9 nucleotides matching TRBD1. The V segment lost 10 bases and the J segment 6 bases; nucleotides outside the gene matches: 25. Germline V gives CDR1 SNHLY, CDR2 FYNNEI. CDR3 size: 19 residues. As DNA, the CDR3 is TGTGCCACCAGGAGGCTCAACTTCGGGGACAGGGAGGGAGGAAACATTCAGTACTTC. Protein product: CATRRLNFGDREGGNIQYF. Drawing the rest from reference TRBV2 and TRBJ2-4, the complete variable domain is EPEVTQTPSHQVTQMGQEVILRCVPISNHLYFYWYRQILGQKVEFLVSFYNNEISEKSEIFDDQFSVERPDGSNFTLKIRSTKLEDSAMYFCATRRLNFGDREGGNIQYFGAGTRLSVL.

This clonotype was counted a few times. In DNA, the CDR3 is TGTGCCAGCAGCTTAGATCGAAATATGGATGAGCAGTTCTTC. Translating it yields CASSLDRNMDEQFF. The V call is TRBV11-2, the J call TRBJ2-1; D is ambiguous. Per the germline V gene, CDR1 is SGHAT and CDR2 is FQNNGV. V was shortened by 0 bases and J by 8 bases, with 11 bases between the two germline ends. The CDR3 is 14 residues long.

The CDR3 region is CAWEVDTQYF. The CDR3 nucleotides are TGTGCCTGGGAGGTTGATACGCAGTATTTT. V usage is TRBV30 and J usage is TRBJ2-3; no clear D. The V and J ends lost 5 bases and 6 bases respectively, with 6 bases between them. Germline V gene sequence: CDR1 GTSNPN, CDR2 SVGIG (reference sequence). This CDR3 has 10 amino acids.

The DNA of the CDR3 is TGTGCCAGCAGCTGGGGCCGGGAGTGGCGCTACTATGGCTACACCTTC. As protein: CASSWGREWRYYGYTF. The gene calls are TRBV5-6 and TRBJ1-2; a possible D gene is TRBD1 (5 bases). The CDR3 is made up of 16 amino acids. Germline V CDR1 and CDR2: SGHDT, YYEEEE. Between the trimmed V and J ends, which lost 3 bases and 3 bases, there was a span of 18 bases.

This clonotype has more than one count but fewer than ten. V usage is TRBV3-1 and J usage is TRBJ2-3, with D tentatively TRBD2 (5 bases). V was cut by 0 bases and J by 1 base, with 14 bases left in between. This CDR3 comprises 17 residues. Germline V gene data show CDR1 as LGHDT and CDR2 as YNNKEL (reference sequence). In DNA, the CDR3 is TGTGCCAGCAGCCAAGATCGACCCGGGGAAGGCACAGATACGCAGTATTTT. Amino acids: CASSQDRPGEGTDTQYF.

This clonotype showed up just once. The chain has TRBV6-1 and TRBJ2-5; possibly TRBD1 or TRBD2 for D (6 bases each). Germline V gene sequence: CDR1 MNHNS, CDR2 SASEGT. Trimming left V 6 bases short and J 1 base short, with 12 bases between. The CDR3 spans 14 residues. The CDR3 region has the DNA TGTGCCAGCAGCAGATGGGGGGCCCAAGAGACCCAGTACTTC. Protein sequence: CASSRWGAQETQYF.

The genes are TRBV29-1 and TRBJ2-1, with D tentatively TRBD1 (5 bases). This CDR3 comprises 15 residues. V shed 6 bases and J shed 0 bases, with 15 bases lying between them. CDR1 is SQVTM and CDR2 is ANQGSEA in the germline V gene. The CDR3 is CSVPWVGRSYNEQFF. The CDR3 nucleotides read TGCAGCGTACCCTGGGTGGGGCGCTCCTACAATGAGCAGTTCTTC.

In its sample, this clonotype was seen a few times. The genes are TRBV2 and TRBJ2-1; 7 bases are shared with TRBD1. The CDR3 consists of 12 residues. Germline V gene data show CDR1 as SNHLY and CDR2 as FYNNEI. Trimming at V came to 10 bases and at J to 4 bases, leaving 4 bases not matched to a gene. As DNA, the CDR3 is TGTGCCACCCGGGACAGTTACAATGAGCAGTTCTTC. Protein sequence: CATRDSYNEQFF.

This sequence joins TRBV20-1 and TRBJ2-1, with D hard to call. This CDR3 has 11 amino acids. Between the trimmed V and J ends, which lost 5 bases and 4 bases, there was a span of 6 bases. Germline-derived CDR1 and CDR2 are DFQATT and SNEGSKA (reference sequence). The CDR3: CSAHQYNEQFF. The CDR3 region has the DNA TGCAGTGCTCATCAGTACAATGAGCAGTTCTTC.

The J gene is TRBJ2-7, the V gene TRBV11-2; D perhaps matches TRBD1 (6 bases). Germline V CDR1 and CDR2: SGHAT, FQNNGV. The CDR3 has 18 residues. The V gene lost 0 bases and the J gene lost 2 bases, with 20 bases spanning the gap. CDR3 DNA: TGTGCCAGCAGCTTAGAGGGGGCAGAGGTACAACGACCCTACGAGCAGTACTTC. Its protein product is CASSLEGAEVQRPYEQYF.